The rows below give T cell receptor beta chains drawn from one sample of a study of human T cells and chemical hapten exposure. MiXCR, run by TCRdb on the RACE reads, gives a single entry per CDR3 protein. The sample shows 90,000 to 140,000 distinct CDR3 sequences, less than 35% of them seen only once. Sequencing used whole blood, obtained in connection with sensitization to the hapten diphenylcyclopropenone (DPC). These receptors originate from a man aged 35-49 years with alopecia areata. Some clones in this sample may be carry-over from other donors' samples. Each CDR3 is given with its conserved first and last residue. The D gene is left open where the match is weak. Clone size is shown for a subset of rows, as once, few, many or a class of expanded clone.

>few|TRBV10-3|TRBD2|TRBJ2-5
CAIGLAGEETQYF
TGTGCCATCGGACTAGCGGGAGAAGAGACCCAGTACTTC
>few|TRBV29-1|TRBD2|TRBJ2-3
CSVEGGAGVLDTQYF
TGCAGCGTGGAGGGGGGAGCGGGAGTTTTGGATACGCAGTATTTT
>-|TRBV3-1|TRBD2|TRBJ2-5
CASSTSIISGRAAQYF
TGTGCCAGCAGCACTTCCATAATAAGCGGGAGGGCCGCCCAGTACTTC
>-|TRBV9|TRBD1|TRBJ1-6
CASSETGASYNSPLHF
TGTGCCAGCAGCGAGACAGGGGCCTCCTATAATTCACCCCTCCACTTT
>-|TRBV7-2|-|TRBJ1-5
CASSFWLGNQPQHF
TGTGCCAGCAGCTTTTGGCTTGGCAATCAGCCCCAGCATTTT
>few|TRBV6-2/TRBV6-3|-|TRBJ2-5
CATGTPGYSQETQYF
TGTGCCACCGGAACTCCAGGGTATTCCCAAGAGACCCAGTACTTC
>-|TRBV7-2|-|TRBJ1-1
CASSLPVGVLNTEAFF
TGTGCCAGCAGCCTTCCAGTGGGGGTCTTGAACACTGAAGCTTTCTTT
>once|TRBV10-3|TRBD1|TRBJ2-7
CATTGQGDYEQYF
TGTGCCACCACAGGACAGGGCGATTACGAGCAGTACTTC
>-|TRBV28|-|TRBJ2-5
CASSSGTGTGETQYF
TGTGCCAGCAGTTCCGGGACCGGGACCGGAGAGACCCAGTACTTC
>-|TRBV28|-|TRBJ1-2
CAAGLRRGDDGYTF
TGTGCCGCCGGATTAAGACGAGGTGATGATGGCTACACCTTC
>-|TRBV6-5|-|TRBJ2-7
CASSYRGYEQYF
TGTGCCAGCAGTTATAGAGGGTACGAGCAGTACTTC
>-|TRBV6-2/TRBV6-3|-|TRBJ1-5
CASREETGTANQPQHF
TGTGCCAGCAGAGAGGAAACCGGGACGGCTAATCAGCCCCAGCATTTT
>few|TRBV29-1|-|TRBJ2-1
CSVVAENYNEQFF
TGCAGCGTTGTAGCGGAAAACTACAATGAGCAGTTCTTC
>-|TRBV12-3/TRBV12-4|-|TRBJ1-1
CASSHGQMNTEAFF
TGTGCCAGCAGTCACGGACAGATGAACACTGAAGCTTTCTTT
>-|TRBV5-1|TRBD2|TRBJ2-7
CASSLTRSAGGPYEQYF
TGCGCCAGCAGCTTAACGAGGTCAGCGGGAGGGCCCTACGAGCAGTACTTC
>few|TRBV20-1|-|TRBJ2-3
CSARGPAGGGTDTQYF
TGCAGTGCTAGAGGACCAGCAGGAGGGGGCACAGATACGCAGTATTTT
>-|TRBV29-1|-|TRBJ2-1
CSVGSGGSGEF
TGCAGCGTGGGTTCCGGGGGCTCTGGGGAATTC
>few|TRBV7-3|-|TRBJ1-1
CASSLGGGNTEAFF
TGTGCCAGCAGCTTAGGGGGAGGAAACACTGAAGCTTTCTTT
>-|TRBV7-9|TRBD2|TRBJ2-1
CASSPIAGGPTEQFF
TGTGCCAGCAGCCCGATAGCGGGAGGGCCAACTGAGCAGTTCTTC
>-|TRBV5-1|-|TRBJ2-5
CASSSTGPNKQETQYF
TGCGCCAGCAGCTCCACCGGGCCTAACAAACAAGAGACCCAGTACTTC